This T cell receptor beta chain was sequenced during a study of blood T cell repertoires in COVID-19. Study in general: The United States, Italy and Spain supplied acute and convalescent COVID-19 samples. The analysed material was cDNA or gDNA that came from T cells, B-cell-depleted T cells, or PBMCs.

The germline V gene has CDR1 MDHEN and CDR2 SYDVKM. The length of the CDR3 is 14 residues. Trimming took 5 bases from V and 7 from J; bases not matched to a gene: 8. The authors' processing: Amplification of reference gene primers was used by the study to estimate nucleated cell counts. Some clones are missing from TCRdb's copy, which holds only in-frame ones; the method was immunoSEQ multiplex PCR. For V, J and clone size, that table is used; D and trimming come from the DNA. In the table there are around 620,000 clones, about nine tenths of which are singletons. The sequenced sample was peripheral blood. The clonotype was recovered from a woman younger than 30 with acute or convalescent COVID-19. The genes are TRBV28 and TRBJ1-5, with TRBD1 identical over 7 bases. The CDR3: CASSPRNRGQPQHF. In DNA form, the CDR3 reads TGTGCCAGCAGTCCCAGAAACAGGGGCCAGCCCCAGCATTTT.